Shown below are 22 T cell receptor beta chains from a single sample sequenced in a study of molecular identifiers for immune sequencing clone quantification. TCRdb reprocessed the PCR reads with MiXCR, giving one entry per CDR3 protein. Found here are roughly 630,000 distinct CDR3 sequences, roughly 23% of them singletons; the top ten hold about 0.84%. The sample consisted of naive CD8+ T cells from blood, with Jurkat cell RNA spiked in. Subset specified: FACS-sorted CD8+CD4-CCR7+CD45RA+ naive T cells. These receptor sequences come from a human donor in good health. Some libraries in this study had Jurkat cell RNA spiked in.

This clonotype was counted ten times or more. The chain uses TRBV2 and TRBJ2-3, with 7 bases fitting TRBD1. Germline values: CDR1 SNHLY, CDR2 FYNNEI. The CDR3 spans 15 residues. The V segment lost 6 bases and the J segment 1 base; nucleotides outside the gene matches: 7. Here the CDR3 reads CASRGGQLRTDTQYF. The CDR3, as DNA: TGTGCCAGCAGAGGGGGCCAACTCCGCACAGATACGCAGTATTTT.

This clonotype has just a few counts. The chain couples TRBV9 to TRBJ2-1; 7 bases match TRBD2. Germline V lookup: CDR1 SGDLS, CDR2 YYNGEE. The J segment lost 0 bases and the V segment lost 3 bases, leaving 9 bases of the junction unmatched. This CDR3 has 17 amino acids. DNA of the CDR3: TGTGCCAGCAGCGCCCGGGGGGTCCCCCACTCCTACAATGAGCAGTTCTTC. Amino acid sequence: CASSARGVPHSYNEQFF.

The rearrangement joins TRBV28 to TRBJ2-7, with 10 bases lining up with TRBD2. The germline V gene has CDR1 MDHEN and CDR2 SYDVKM. With 7 bases clipped from V and 0 bases from J, the junction kept 3 bases outside the gene matches. This CDR3 spans 14 amino acids. The CDR3 DNA reads TGTGCCAGCACTTGGACTAGCGGCTCCTACGAGCAGTACTTC. Protein sequence: CASTWTSGSYEQYF. Full variable domain (missing parts from reference TRBV28 and TRBJ2-7): DVKVTQSSRYLVKRTGEKVFLECVQDMDHENMFWYRQDPGLGLRLIYFSYDVKMKEKGDIPEGYSVSREKKERFSLILESASTNQTSMYLCASTWTSGSYEQYFGPGTRLTVT.

This chain joins TRBV30 and TRBJ2-7; 11 bases are shared with TRBD1. The CDR3 runs to 14 residues. Germline V CDR1 and CDR2: GTSNPN, SVGIG (reference sequence). The ends lost 0 bases at V and 13 bases at J; junction bases unmatched: 11. In DNA form, the CDR3 reads TGTGCCTGGAGTGTAACCCTGGGACAGGGGGTGTTATACTTC. Its translation is CAWSVTLGQGVLYF. Full variable domain (rest looked up from reference TRBV30 and TRBJ2-7): SQTIHQWPATLVQPVGSPLSLECTVEGTSNPNLYWYRQAAGRGLQLLFYSVGIGQISSEVPQNLSASRPQDRQFILSSKKLLLSDSGFYLCAWSVTLGQGVLYFGPGTRLTVT.

This clonotype has ten or more counts. This rearrangement joins TRBV6-2 or TRBV6-3 to TRBJ2-5; D gene uncertain. Germline CDR1 is MNHEY and CDR2 is SVGEGT. The CDR3 consists of 12 residues. V lost 5 bases and J 5 bases, leaving 9 bases between the germline ends. CDR3 nucleotides: TGTGCCAGCAGTGATTTCGGGGAGACCCAGTACTTC. It codes for CASSDFGETQYF.

This clonotype was observed a few times. The rearrangement uses TRBV20-1 and TRBJ1-1; D is possibly TRBD1 (5 bases). CDR3 length: 13 amino acids. Per the germline V gene, CDR1 is DFQATT and CDR2 is SNEGSKA (reference sequence). The V end lost 3 bases, the J end lost 4 bases, and 12 bases lay between the germline ends. DNA for the CDR3: TGCAGTGCTAGGCCCCTTGGGGCCACTGAAGCTTTCTTT. Amino acids: CSARPLGATEAFF.

This CDR3 reads CASSQPGQVPASYEQYF. CDR3 nucleotide sequence: TGTGCCAGCAGCCAGCCGGGACAGGTCCCGGCCTCCTACGAGCAGTACTTC. The chain is built from TRBV3-1 and TRBJ2-7; TRBD1 matches 8 bases. This CDR3 contains 17 residues. V gave up 3 bases and J gave up 0 bases; unmatched junction bases: 10. Germline V CDR1 and CDR2: LGHDT, YNNKEL (reference sequence).

This clonotype has a handful of counts. The chain recombines TRBV4-2 with TRBJ1-2; D uncertain. This CDR3 has 16 amino acids. The V gene lost 0 bases and the J gene lost 4 bases, with 15 bases spanning the gap. Germline CDR1 and CDR2: LGHNA and YNFKEQ. In DNA form, the CDR3 reads TGTGCCAGCAGCCAAGAGGGGAACAGAATTTTCTATGGCTACACCTTC. Amino acid sequence: CASSQEGNRIFYGYTF.

In this sample, this clonotype turned up many times. The junction and the germline gene differ at one end; a read error may be behind it. The chain is built from TRBV29-1 and TRBJ2-7, with 10 bases lining up with TRBD1. The V gene's germline CDR1 is SQVTM and CDR2 ANQGSEA. CDR3 length: 11 amino acids. The CDR3 DNA reads TGCAGCGGGGGGACAGGGGCCGAGGAGTACTTC. It codes for CSGGTGAEEYF.

This clonotype appeared many times. V and J are TRBV28 and TRBJ2-7; D may match TRBD1 or TRBD2 (5 bases each). The CDR3 is 15 amino acids. Trimming cost V 6 bases and J 6 bases, with 21 bases left between them. Germline CDR1 and CDR2: MDHEN and SYDVKM. The CDR3 DNA follows: TGTGCCAGCAGCCCAGTGGTCGGGACCTCGGGCGAGCAGTACTTC. It translates to CASSPVVGTSGEQYF.

Note on this clonotype: A much larger clone sits a single nucleotide away, making a read error possible. The genes are TRBV11-2 and TRBJ1-2, with D possibly TRBD1 on 5 matching bases. V gave up 1 base and J gave up 5 bases, with 20 bases separating them. The germline gives CDR1 SGHAT, CDR2 FQNNGV. The CDR3 has 17 amino acids. The DNA of the CDR3 is TGTGCCAGCAGCTTAGGACAGCCTCAGAACCGCTGGTATGGCTACACCTTC. It encodes CASSLGQPQNRWYGYTF.

V and J are TRBV4-3 and TRBJ2-2; TRBD2 matches 8 bases. The CDR3 spans 15 residues. The germline CDR1 and CDR2 sequences are LGHNA and YSLEER. V dropped 2 bases and J dropped 5; count of bases not matched to a gene: 4. In nucleotides, the CDR3 is TGCGCCAGCAGCCAAAGCGGGAGTTTGACCGGGGAGCTGTTTTTT. Its translation: CASSQSGSLTGELFF.

This clonotype came up many times. The rearrangement links TRBV29-1 to TRBJ1-2; TRBD1 is a possible D gene (6 bases). With 1 base removed from V and 5 bases from J, the gap between germline ends came to 17 bases. Germline V gives CDR1 SQVTM, CDR2 ANQGSEA. The CDR3 runs to 15 residues. CDR3 in DNA: TGCAGCGTTGAAGGATGGGGGCAGGATCGGTATGGCTACACCTTC. Its protein product is CSVEGWGQDRYGYTF.

A word on this clonotype: This CDR3 fails to terminate in the conserved phenylalanine or tryptophan, so it likely reflects a read error. The chain couples TRBV5-4 to TRBJ2-7, with 9 bases lining up with TRBD2. This CDR3 has 15 residues. From germline, CDR1 is SGHNT and CDR2 YYREEE (reference sequence). The ends lost 1 base at V and 7 bases at J; junction bases unmatched: 9. The CDR3 loop reads CASSLIVAGVGEQYL. CDR3 DNA sequence: TGTGCCAGCAGCTTGATCGTAGCGGGAGTCGGGGAGCAGTACCTC.

This chain links TRBV11-2 with TRBJ2-5; weak D call: TRBD2 (6 bases). CDR3 size: 16 residues. CDR1 SGHAT and CDR2 FQNNGV come from the germline V gene. Deletions cut 5 bases from V and 2 bases from J, with 18 bases between. The CDR3 nucleotides are TGTGCCAGCAGCCCCCACGCTGGCGGGATACAAGAGACCCAGTACTTC. The encoded protein is CASSPHAGGIQETQYF.

J is TRBJ2-7 and V is TRBV4-1, with 10 bases aligning to TRBD1. The CDR3 is 14 amino acids. V shed 3 bases and J 7 bases; nucleotides not matched to a gene: 6. CDR1 MGHRA and CDR2 YSYEKL come from the germline V gene. The CDR3 DNA is TGCGCCAGCAGCCACCGGGACAGGGGTTGGGAGCAGTACTTC. This translates into CASSHRDRGWEQYF.

This clonotype was counted only a few times. The chain is built from TRBV20-1 and TRBJ2-7, with TRBD1 matching over 7 bases. The CDR3 runs to 15 residues. The J segment lost 5 bases and the V segment lost 0 bases, leaving 10 bases of the junction unmatched. The germline V gene has CDR1 DFQATT and CDR2 SNEGSKA (reference sequence). The DNA for the CDR3 is TGCAGTGCTAGAGAAATCGGACAGGTGGGCGACGAGCAGTACTTC. Translation: CSAREIGQVGDEQYF.

This clonotype was seen a few times. V gene TRBV7-9 combines with J gene TRBJ2-2, with TRBD2 matching over 12 bases. The V and J ends lost 7 bases and 5 bases, in that order; junction bases with no gene match: 5. CDR1 is SEHNR, CDR2 FQNEAQ, per germline (reference sequence). The CDR3 loop spans 15 amino acids. In DNA form, the CDR3 reads TGTGCCAGCAACCCACTAGCGGGGGGAACCGGGGAGCTGTTTTTT. Protein: CASNPLAGGTGELFF.

This clonotype has ten or more counts. The rearrangement joins TRBV27 to TRBJ1-5; D not certain. Per germline, CDR1 MNHEY and CDR2 SMNVEV (reference sequence). V dropped 2 bases and J dropped 3 bases, with 5 bases sitting between them. This CDR3 has 13 residues. The CDR3 sequence: CASSLQFNQPQHF. The CDR3 DNA is TGTGCCAGCAGTTTACAATTCAATCAGCCCCAGCATTTT.

This clonotype was detected only a few times. This chain joins TRBV14 and TRBJ2-7, with D possibly being TRBD1 or TRBD2 (6 bases each). CDR3 length equals 17 residues. Between the trimmed V and J ends, which lost 0 bases and 6 bases, there was a span of 21 bases. CDR1 and CDR2 from the germline V gene are SGHDN and FVKESK. The CDR3 loop is CASSQEGLGGKGVEQYF. The CDR3 nucleotides are TGTGCCAGCAGCCAAGAAGGATTAGGGGGGAAGGGGGTCGAGCAGTACTTC. Complete variable domain (other parts from reference TRBV14 and TRBJ2-7): EAGVTQFPSHSVIEKGQTVTLRCDPISGHDNLYWYRRVMGKEIKFLLHFVKESKQDESGMPNNRFLAERTGGTYSTLKVQPAELEDSGVYFCASSQEGLGGKGVEQYFGPGTRLTVT.

A note on this clonotype: A much larger clonotype is one base distant, so this may be a read error. V usage is TRBV4-3 and J usage is TRBJ1-4; D gene uncertain. CDR3 length: 11 amino acids. Germline CDR1 reads LGHNA; CDR2 reads YSLEER. The chain's CDR3 is CASSLNEKQFF. For the CDR3, the DNA is TGCGCCAGCAGCCTTAATGAAAAACAGTTTTTT.

The chain is built from TRBV6-2 or TRBV6-3 and TRBJ2-3; 10 bases align to TRBD2. This CDR3 is built from 18 residues. V shed 0 bases and J 2 bases; nucleotides not matched to a gene: 8. In germline, CDR1 is MNHEY, CDR2 SVGEGT. CDR3 sequence: CASSYSELAGASTDTQYF. The CDR3, as DNA: TGTGCCAGCAGTTACTCGGAGCTAGCGGGGGCTTCCACAGATACGCAGTATTTT.